This TCR beta chain was captured by sequencing in a study of T cell repertoires in cytomegalovirus infection. TCRdb re-called the reads through MiXCR, storing one row per CDR3 protein. The sample contains under 95,000 distinct CDR3 sequences, 3.5% to 4% of which appear only once. This clonotype was seen at least ten times. Its antigen is unidentified. V shed 7 bases and J shed 2 bases, with 18 bases lying between them. CDR3 length: 16 residues. Germline V gene lookup returns CDR1 MNHEY and CDR2 SVGEGT. Findings of the study overall: In two of eight donors, the top clonotype was HLA-C-restricted CMV-specific.

The clonotype was recovered from a human donor in good health (CMV status not recorded). Some clones in this sample may be carry-over from other donors' samples. Sequenced material: PBMCs. This sequence joins TRBV6-2 or TRBV6-3 and TRBJ2-1, with D perhaps TRBD1 or TRBD2 (5 bases each). CDR3 in DNA: TGTGCCAGCATGAGGCCCGGGACGGGACCCTACAATGAGCAGTTCTTC. Translated, it gives CASMRPGTGPYNEQFF.